A single sample is the source of the 29 T cell receptor beta chains below, sequenced in a study of identical twins. TCRdb analysed the 5' RACE reads with MiXCR anew, one entry per CDR3 protein. The table has fewer than 650,000 distinct CDR3 sequences, roughly 9.5% seen once. These records were also assigned to another study, of yellow fever vaccine responses in identical twins.

The material sequenced was PBMCs. These receptors were obtained from a woman aged 18 to 35 in good health.

This clonotype has only a few counts. The chain employs TRBV5-6 and TRBJ2-7; weak D call: TRBD1 (5 bases). Germline CDR1 is SGHDT and CDR2 is YYEEEE. Trimming cost V 2 bases and J 2 bases, with 8 bases left between them. The CDR3 spans 13 residues. CDR3 nucleotide sequence: TGTGCCAGCAGCTTCAGGGCGACCTACGAGCAGTACTTC. Its protein product is CASSFRATYEQYF.

The chain employs TRBV7-2 and TRBJ1-2, with TRBD1 identical over 9 bases. CDR3 length equals 16 residues. Trimming removed 1 base from V and 4 bases from J; junction bases left unmatched: 7. CDR1 and CDR2 (germline): SGHTA, FQGNSA. The CDR3 protein is CASSLGTGVDSYGYTF. DNA for the CDR3: TGTGCCAGCAGCTTAGGGACAGGGGTAGATTCCTATGGCTACACCTTC.

For this clonotype: One end of the junction is discordant with germline, which a read error may explain. CDR3 DNA sequence: TGTGCGAGCAAGAGAACTAGCGGGAGTTTTAGCTCCTACGAGCAGTACTTC. It specifies CASKRTSGSFSSYEQYF. The rearrangement joins TRBV6-1 to TRBJ2-7; 11 bases align to TRBD2. Germline values: CDR1 MNHNS, CDR2 SASEGT. The CDR3 has 17 amino acids.

This clonotype was observed many times. The chain combines TRBV7-2 with TRBJ2-7; TRBD2 agrees at 9 bases. Germline V lookup: CDR1 SGHTA, CDR2 FQGNSA. After removal of 5 bases from V and 0 bases from J, the junction contained 5 bases not matched to a gene. The CDR3 consists of 15 residues. The CDR3 protein is CASSGTGLASYEQYF. The CDR3, as DNA: TGTGCCAGCAGCGGAACGGGACTAGCCTCCTACGAGCAGTACTTC.

The table lists this clonotype with a few counts. This chain uses TRBV4-2 with TRBJ2-7; 9 positions match TRBD2. V gave up 4 bases and J gave up 1 base; unmatched junction bases: 11. Looked up from germline, CDR1 is LGHNA and CDR2 is YNFKEQ. This CDR3 spans 17 amino acids. The CDR3 reads CASSPGLAGYKSYEQYF. In DNA, the CDR3 is TGTGCCAGCAGCCCCGGGCTAGCGGGATATAAGTCCTACGAGCAGTACTTC.

This clonotype was recorded many times. The chain has TRBV12-3 or TRBV12-4 and TRBJ2-7; D may be TRBD1 (6 bases). Trimming left V 1 base short and J 2 bases short, with 9 bases between. This CDR3 spans 14 amino acids. For the CDR3, the DNA is TGTGCCAGCAGTTTAGAAGACAGGACCTACGAGCAGTACTTC. This encodes CASSLEDRTYEQYF.

V gene TRBV6-4 combines with J gene TRBJ2-6, with D possibly TRBD1 on 6 matching bases. This CDR3 is built from 17 residues. The germline V gene encodes CDR1 MRHNA and CDR2 SNTAGT. Trimming left V 4 bases short and J 0 bases short, with 13 bases between. CDR3 loop: CASSAGTLSSGANVLTF. For the CDR3, the DNA is TGTGCCAGCAGTGCCGGGACATTGAGCTCTGGGGCCAACGTCCTGACTTTC.

This clonotype was picked up many times. The chain carries TRBV6-1 and TRBJ1-4; 9 nucleotides agree with TRBD1. The CDR3 is 18 amino acids. Germline V CDR1 and CDR2: MNHNS, SASEGT. Losses at the gene ends were 4 bases for V and 6 bases for J; bases not matched to a gene: 15. Written as DNA, the CDR3 is TGTGCCAGCAGTGTGACAGGGGGATCGTTATGGGAGGATGAAAAACTGTTTTTT. Amino acid sequence: CASSVTGGSLWEDEKLFF.

This clonotype was seen repeatedly, ten times or more. V and J are TRBV5-1 and TRBJ1-2; D not certain. CDR1 is SGHRS, CDR2 YFSETQ, per germline. This CDR3 is built from 13 residues. V lost 4 bases and J 7 bases, leaving 14 bases between the germline ends. The CDR3 loop is CASSLEQASGYTF. As DNA, the CDR3 is TGCGCCAGCAGCCTGGAGCAAGCCTCTGGCTACACCTTC.

This chain links TRBV6-1 with TRBJ2-5; tentative D call: TRBD2 (7 bases). V was clipped by 6 bases and J by 5 bases, with 16 bases between them. Germline loops: CDR1 MNHNS, CDR2 SASEGT. The CDR3 has 14 residues. CDR3 amino acids: CASRRGIGGETQYF. CDR3 nucleotide sequence: TGTGCCAGCAGGCGGGGGATAGGGGGTGAGACCCAGTACTTC.

This clonotype was observed a few times. V gene TRBV29-1 combines with J gene TRBJ2-2; D is ambiguous. Per germline, CDR1 SQVTM and CDR2 ANQGSEA. With 6 bases removed from V and 0 bases from J, the gap between germline ends came to 8 bases. There are 13 residues in the CDR3. CDR3: CSVETANTGELFF. The CDR3 bases are TGCAGCGTCGAAACTGCGAACACCGGGGAGCTGTTTTTT.

This clonotype turned up a few times. The V and J genes are TRBV20-1 and TRBJ1-1; possibly TRBD1 for D (5 bases). V lost 5 bases to trimming and J lost 1 base, with 11 bases between them. The CDR3 is 13 residues long. The germline V gene encodes CDR1 DFQATT and CDR2 SNEGSKA (reference sequence). The CDR3 DNA follows: TGCAGTGCTCCGGGAGGGGAGAACACTGAAGCTTTCTTT. It specifies CSAPGGENTEAFF.

The chain is built from TRBV27 and TRBJ2-7; D might be TRBD1 or TRBD2, each matching 5 bases. V lost 3 bases to trimming and J lost 8 bases, with 17 bases between them. The CDR3 is made up of 14 amino acids. CDR1 and CDR2 (germline): MNHEY, SMNVEV (reference sequence). The CDR3 region has the DNA TGTGCCAGCAGTTTGGCCGGGGCCCCATTTAAGCAGTACTTC. It translates to CASSLAGAPFKQYF.

This clonotype was detected only a few times. This chain links TRBV7-2 with TRBJ2-7; D is unresolved. CDR3 length: 14 amino acids. Germline values: CDR1 SGHTA, CDR2 FQGNSA. V lost 5 bases, J lost 0 bases, and 11 bases lay in between. The CDR3 bases are TGTGCCAGCAGCGAGCTACTGAGCTCCTACGAGCAGTACTTC. Residues: CASSELLSSYEQYF.

This chain joins TRBV7-8 and TRBJ2-2; 15 bases line up with TRBD2. CDR1 and CDR2 (germline): SGHVS, FQNEAQ. Germline trimming cut 1 base from V and 0 bases from J; bases unmatched to any gene: 0. The CDR3 consists of 18 residues. For the CDR3, the DNA is TGTGCCAGCAGCTTAGGGACTAGCGGGAGGGCGAACACCGGGGAGCTGTTTTTT. It yields the protein CASSLGTSGRANTGELFF.

The chain is built from TRBV10-1 and TRBJ2-1; 9 bases match TRBD1. Germline CDR1 WNHNN, CDR2 SYGVQD (reference sequence). The J segment lost 6 bases and the V segment lost 3 bases, leaving 9 bases of the junction unmatched. This CDR3 is built from 16 residues. The CDR3 protein is CASSESWDREGNEQFF. CDR3 in DNA: TGCGCCAGCAGTGAATCGTGGGACAGGGAGGGCAATGAGCAGTTCTTC.

The chain is built from TRBV28 and TRBJ2-3; 8 nucleotides line up with TRBD1. There are 17 residues in the CDR3. The V gene's germline CDR1 is MDHEN and CDR2 SYDVKM. The V segment lost 5 bases and the J segment 2 bases; nucleotides outside the gene matches: 12. CDR3: CASSPPGGAGDTDTQYF. The CDR3 bases are TGTGCCAGCAGTCCCCCAGGGGGCGCTGGGGACACAGATACGCAGTATTTT.

This clonotype appeared a single time. CDR3 nucleotides: TGTGCCAGCAGTGAAGCTCGGCAGCCCAATCAGCCCCAGCATTTT. It codes for CASSEARQPNQPQHF. The rearrangement joins TRBV2 to TRBJ1-5; no firm D call. This CDR3 contains 15 residues. The germline gives CDR1 SNHLY, CDR2 FYNNEI. Trimming removed 0 bases from V and 3 bases from J, with 9 bases in between.

This clonotype was observed a handful of times. The chain has TRBV2 and TRBJ2-5; perhaps TRBD1 as D (5 bases). CDR1 SNHLY and CDR2 FYNNEI come from the germline V gene. CDR3 length: 13 residues. The ends were cut back, 4 bases at V and 5 bases at J, with 11 bases in the middle. The CDR3 bases are TGTGCCAGCAGTGCTGACAGTACCGAGACCCAGTACTTC. It codes for CASSADSTETQYF.

This clonotype came up many times. The J gene is TRBJ1-5, the V gene TRBV15, with 8 nucleotides matching TRBD1. V lost 4 bases and J lost 7; bases outside the gene matches: 6. Germline assignment: CDR1 LNHNV and CDR2 YYDKDF (reference sequence). CDR3 size: 14 residues. The CDR3 here is CATSTDRAGQPQHF. The DNA of the CDR3 is TGTGCCACCAGCACGGACAGGGCCGGACAGCCCCAGCATTTT.

This clonotype was detected a few times. The V gene is TRBV21-1, the J gene TRBJ1-2. TRBV21-1 is a pseudogene locus. The CDR3 is 15 residues long. CDR3: CASSKASGPKRGYTF. The CDR3 bases are TGTGCCAGCAGCAAAGCCAGCGGGCCCAAGCGAGGCTACACCTTC.

For the CDR3, the DNA is TGCGCCAGCAGCTCGGAACAGGGCTCTTATGGCTACACCTTC. Amino acid sequence: CASSSEQGSYGYTF. The rearrangement uses TRBV5-1 and TRBJ1-2; possible D gene TRBD1, 6 bases. Germline CDR1 SGHRS, CDR2 YFSETQ. Trimming removed 3 bases from V and 5 bases from J, with 14 bases in between. The CDR3 is made up of 14 amino acids.

This clonotype appeared many times. This chain links TRBV29-1 with TRBJ2-3; 7 bases line up with TRBD1. This CDR3 has 20 amino acids. V trimming: 3 bases; J trimming: 2 bases; junction bases outside the gene matches: 23. Germline CDR1 SQVTM, CDR2 ANQGSEA. The CDR3 loop reads CSVDGTGTALPGMNTDTQYF. CDR3 nucleotides: TGCAGCGTTGACGGCACCGGGACAGCTCTGCCTGGGATGAACACAGATACGCAGTATTTT.

This sequence joins TRBV20-1 and TRBJ2-7; 11 bases agree with TRBD2. CDR1 is DFQATT and CDR2 is SNEGSKA in the germline V gene (reference sequence). CDR3 length: 16 residues. V shed 4 bases and J 0 bases; nucleotides not matched to a gene: 8. This CDR3 is CSATTGTSGLSYEQYF. The CDR3 DNA sequence: TGCAGTGCTACGACCGGGACTAGCGGACTCTCCTACGAGCAGTACTTC.

In this sample, this clonotype turned up a few times. The chain combines TRBV27 with TRBJ2-7; perhaps TRBD2 as D (5 bases). The CDR3 runs to 16 residues. Germline V gives CDR1 MNHEY, CDR2 SMNVEV (reference sequence). V gave up 5 bases and J gave up 3 bases, with 20 bases separating them. DNA for the CDR3: TGTGCCAGCAGTCCCATTCAAGAGTACGGGGTCTACGAGCAGTACTTC. It translates to CASSPIQEYGVYEQYF.

The rearrangement uses TRBV11-2 and TRBJ2-3; D remains ambiguous. Germline V gene sequence: CDR1 SGHAT, CDR2 FQNNGV. The CDR3 is made up of 15 amino acids. V lost 0 bases and J lost 0, with 7 bases in between. The CDR3 is CASSLESRSTDTQYF. CDR3 nucleotide sequence: TGTGCCAGCAGCTTAGAATCCCGGAGCACAGATACGCAGTATTTT.

Ten or more counts support this clonotype. This chain joins TRBV27 and TRBJ2-7; 10 nucleotides align to TRBD2. Germline V gene lookup returns CDR1 MNHEY and CDR2 SMNVEV (reference sequence). With 5 bases clipped from V and 2 bases from J, the junction kept 3 bases outside the gene matches. This CDR3 contains 14 residues. The CDR3 DNA sequence: TGTGCCAGCAGTATAGCGGGAGGCCCCTACGAGCAGTACTTC. Its translation is CASSIAGGPYEQYF.

This clonotype was counted at least ten times. This chain uses TRBV20-1 with TRBJ2-5; D is perhaps TRBD1 (6 bases). V gave up 3 bases and J gave up 2 bases, with 16 bases separating them. The CDR3 is 15 residues long. Germline V lookup: CDR1 DFQATT, CDR2 SNEGSKA (reference sequence). Written as DNA, the CDR3 is TGCAGTGCTAGCCCGGGACAACGTCCTCAAGAGACCCAGTACTTC. Amino acids: CSASPGQRPQETQYF.

The chain links TRBV9 to TRBJ2-1; TRBD2 aligns across 8 bases. The CDR3 extends over 17 amino acids. Germline lookup yields CDR1 SGDLS and CDR2 YYNGEE. Germline trimming cut 4 bases from V and 7 bases from J; bases unmatched to any gene: 16. The CDR3 region has the DNA TGTGCCAGCAGCCCCTTGCCCGGTGGTCTAGCGGGTAATGAGCAGTTCTTC. As protein: CASSPLPGGLAGNEQFF.